Listed here are 3 T cell receptor beta chains from one sample, sequenced in a study of glioma-infiltrating T cells after dendritic cell vaccination. This table comes from immunoSEQ multiplex PCR, and its TCRdb copy is limited to in-frame clones, with some not included. In the table there are about 95,000 clones, more than 75% of which are singletons. Specimen: blood, collected before dendritic cell vaccination. Every receptor here comes from a human donor with glioblastoma.

This clone showed up just a few times. V and J are TRBV27 and TRBJ2-1; 7 bases line up with TRBD2. The length of the CDR3 is 15 residues. V lost 3 bases to trimming and J lost 4 bases; unmatched junction nucleotides: 6. In germline, CDR1 is MNHEY, CDR2 SMNVEV (reference sequence). The CDR3 here is CASSFGGSAYNEQFF. Written as DNA, the CDR3 is TGTGCCAGCAGTTTCGGGGGGAGTGCGTACAATGAGCAGTTCTTC.

This chain uses TRBV29-1 with TRBJ1-4; TRBD1 agrees at 8 bases. Germline assignment: CDR1 SQVTM and CDR2 ANQGSEA. The trim removed 7 bases at V and 5 bases at J, leaving 9 bases unmatched. This CDR3 is 14 amino acids long. The CDR3 bases are TGCAGCGGGGCCTTAACAGGGGGAAATGAAAAACTGTTTTTT. This codes for CSGALTGGNEKLFF.

This clone was counted at least ten times. The V gene is TRBV5-1, the J gene TRBJ1-2; possibly TRBD1 for D (5 bases). CDR1 and CDR2 (germline): SGHRS, YFSETQ. This CDR3 region has 13 residues. Trimming shortened V by 4 bases and J by 2 bases, and 9 bases separated the two germline ends. CDR3 region: CASSTGGNYGYTF. The CDR3, as DNA: TGCGCCAGCAGCACGGGGGGGAACTATGGCTACACCTTC.